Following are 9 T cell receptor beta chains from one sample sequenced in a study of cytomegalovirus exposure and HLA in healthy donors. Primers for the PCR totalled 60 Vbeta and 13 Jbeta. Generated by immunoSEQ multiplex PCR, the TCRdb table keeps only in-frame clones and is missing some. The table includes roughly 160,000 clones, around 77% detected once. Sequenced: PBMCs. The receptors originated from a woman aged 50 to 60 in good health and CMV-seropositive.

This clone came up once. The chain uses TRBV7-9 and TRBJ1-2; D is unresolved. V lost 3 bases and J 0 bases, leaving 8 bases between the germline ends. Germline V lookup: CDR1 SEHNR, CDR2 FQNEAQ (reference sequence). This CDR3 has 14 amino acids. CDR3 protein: CASSFEQPNYGYTF. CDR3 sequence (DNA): TGTGCCAGCAGCTTCGAACAGCCTAACTATGGCTACACCTTC.

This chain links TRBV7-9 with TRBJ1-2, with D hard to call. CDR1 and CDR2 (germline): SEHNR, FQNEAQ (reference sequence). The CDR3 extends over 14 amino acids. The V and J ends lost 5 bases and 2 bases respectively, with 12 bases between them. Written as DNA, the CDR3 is TGTGCCAGCAGCAGAACCGGGAGCAACTATGGCTACACCTTC. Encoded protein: CASSRTGSNYGYTF.

The CDR3 region has the DNA TGTGCCAGCAGCTCCGATATGCTAGCGGGCGGCTACAATGAGCAGTTCTTC. Translated: CASSSDMLAGGYNEQFF. The rearrangement links TRBV7-2 to TRBJ2-1, with 8 bases fitting TRBD2. J was trimmed by 3 bases and V by 4 bases; bases with no gene match: 11. The CDR3 contains 17 residues. CDR1 SGHTA and CDR2 FQGNSA come from the germline V gene.

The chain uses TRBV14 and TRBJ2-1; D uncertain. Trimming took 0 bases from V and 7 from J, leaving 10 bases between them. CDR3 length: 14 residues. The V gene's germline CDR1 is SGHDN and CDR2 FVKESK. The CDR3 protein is CASSQDRYGNEQFF. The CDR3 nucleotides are TGTGCCAGCAGCCAAGATCGTTACGGGAATGAGCAGTTCTTC. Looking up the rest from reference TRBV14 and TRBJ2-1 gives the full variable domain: EAGVTQFPSHSVIEKGQTVTLRCDPISGHDNLYWYRRVMGKEIKFLLHFVKESKQDESGMPNNRFLAERTGGTYSTLKVQPAELEDSGVYFCASSQDRYGNEQFFGPGTRLTVL.

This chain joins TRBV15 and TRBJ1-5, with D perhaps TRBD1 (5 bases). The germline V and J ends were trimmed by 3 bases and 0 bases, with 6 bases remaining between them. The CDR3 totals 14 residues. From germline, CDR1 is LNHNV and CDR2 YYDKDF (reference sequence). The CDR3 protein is CATSRGLSNQPQHF. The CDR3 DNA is TGTGCCACCAGCAGGGGACTTAGCAATCAGCCCCAGCATTTT.

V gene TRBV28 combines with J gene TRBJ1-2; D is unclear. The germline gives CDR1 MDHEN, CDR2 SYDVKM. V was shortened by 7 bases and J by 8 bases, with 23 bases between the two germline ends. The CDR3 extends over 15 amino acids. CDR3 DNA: TGTGCCAGCACCCTCGGGGTTGGGCAAGGAAGGGGCTACACCTTC. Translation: CASTLGVGQGRGYTF.

CDR3 in amino acids: CASSLYSLRNTEAFF. DNA of the CDR3: TGTGCCAGCAGCTTATATTCGCTTAGAAACACTGAAGCTTTCTTT. The chain combines TRBV7-2 with TRBJ1-1; the D is unclear. Trimming took 2 bases from V and 2 from J, leaving 12 bases between them. The CDR3 is 15 amino acids. From germline, CDR1 is SGHTA and CDR2 FQGNSA.

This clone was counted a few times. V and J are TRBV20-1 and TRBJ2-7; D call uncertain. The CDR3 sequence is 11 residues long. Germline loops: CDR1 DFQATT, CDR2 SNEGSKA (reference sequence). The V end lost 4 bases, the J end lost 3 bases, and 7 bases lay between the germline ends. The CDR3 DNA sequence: TGCAGTGCTACGACACACTACGAGCAGTACTTC. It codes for CSATTHYEQYF.

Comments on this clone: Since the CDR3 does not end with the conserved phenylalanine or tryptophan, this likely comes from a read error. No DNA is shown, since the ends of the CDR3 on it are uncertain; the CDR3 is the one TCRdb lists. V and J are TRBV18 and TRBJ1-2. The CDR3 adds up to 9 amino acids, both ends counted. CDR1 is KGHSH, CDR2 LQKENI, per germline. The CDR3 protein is CASSPHSVH.